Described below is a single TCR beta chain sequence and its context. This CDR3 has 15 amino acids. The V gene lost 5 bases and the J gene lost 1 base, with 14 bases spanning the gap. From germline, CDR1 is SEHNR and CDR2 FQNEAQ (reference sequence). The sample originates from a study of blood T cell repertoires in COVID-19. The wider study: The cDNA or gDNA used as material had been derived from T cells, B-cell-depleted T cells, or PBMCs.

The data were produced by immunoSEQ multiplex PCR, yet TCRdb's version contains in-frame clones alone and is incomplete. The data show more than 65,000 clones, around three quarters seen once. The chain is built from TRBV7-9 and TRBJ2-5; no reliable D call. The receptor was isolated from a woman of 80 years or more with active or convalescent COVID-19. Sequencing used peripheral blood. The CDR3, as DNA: TGTGCCAGCAGCCAACCCACAGACACCCAAGAGACCCAGTACTTC. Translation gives CASSQPTDTQETQYF.